This TCR beta chain is from a study of blood T cell repertoires in COVID-19. Overall study context: The United States, Italy and Spain were the sources of the acute and convalescent COVID-19 samples. T cells, B-cell-depleted T cells, or PBMCs provided the cDNA or gDNA that served as material.

Per the authors' pipeline: Scientists estimated how many nucleated cells there were by amplifying reference gene primers. Measured with immunoSEQ multiplex PCR; TCRdb has only the in-frame clones, and not every one. V and J calls plus clone size are reproduced from that table; the DNA served to infer D and trimming. The sample has about 35,000 clones, roughly 88% seen once. The receptor comes from a human donor in a cohort sampled during active COVID-19. Sequencing was carried out using peripheral blood.

In nucleotides, the CDR3 is TGTGCCAGCTACGGACAGGGCTACGAGCAGTACTTC. It yields the protein CASYGQGYEQYF. The chain joins TRBV2 to TRBJ2-7, with 8 bases identical to TRBD1. Losses at the gene ends were 8 bases for V and 3 bases for J; bases not matched to a gene: 3. Germline CDR1 SNHLY, CDR2 FYNNEI. The CDR3 runs to 12 residues.